This record looks at one T cell receptor (beta chain) sequence and its context. This entry is derived from a study of blood T cells in healthy people across ages. This CDR3 spans 18 amino acids. Germline CDR1 KGHDR, CDR2 SFDVKD. The trim removed 3 bases at V and 0 bases at J, leaving 9 bases unmatched. It was with a sample-barcoded 5' primer and a J-beta primer mix that a second PCR of roughly 7 to 12 cycles was run. Each CDR3 protein is one row after TCRdb ran MiXCR on the 5' RACE reads. This table has about a million distinct CDR3 sequences, more than 30% appearing once. What was sequenced was blood. The clonotype originates from a man younger than 35 in good health. The rearrangement links TRBV24-1 to TRBJ1-5; TRBD1 agrees at 8 bases. In nucleotides, the CDR3 is TGTGCCACCAGTGATCGTAGACAGGGGAGGGCTAGCAATCAGCCCCAGCATTTT. It is translated as CATSDRRQGRASNQPQHF.